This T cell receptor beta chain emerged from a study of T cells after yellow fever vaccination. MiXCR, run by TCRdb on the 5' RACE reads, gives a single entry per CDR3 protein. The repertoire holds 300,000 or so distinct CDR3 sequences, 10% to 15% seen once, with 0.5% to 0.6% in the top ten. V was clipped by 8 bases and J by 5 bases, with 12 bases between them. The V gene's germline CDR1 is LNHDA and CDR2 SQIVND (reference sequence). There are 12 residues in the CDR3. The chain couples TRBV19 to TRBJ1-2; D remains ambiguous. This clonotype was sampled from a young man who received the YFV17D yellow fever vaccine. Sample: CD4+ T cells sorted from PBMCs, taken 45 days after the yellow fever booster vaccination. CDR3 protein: CASGERRYGYTF. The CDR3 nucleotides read TGTGCCAGTGGAGAACGGCGGTATGGCTACACCTTC.